This is a list of T cell receptor beta chains from one sample in a study of immune cell composition in non-small cell lung cancer. Sequencing used immunoSEQ multiplex PCR; TCRdb keeps in-frame clones, though not all of them. The data hold about 7,900 clones, with approximately 61% observed a single time. The sequenced sample consisted of non-adjacent lung tissue. The receptors shown here come from a human donor with non-small cell lung cancer. CDR3s include the opening cysteine and the closing phenylalanine or tryptophan. A D gene is named only where the DNA matches it firmly. Clone size appears in some rows only: once, few, many, or a class for an expanded clone.

>NA|NA|TRBJ1-1|TRBV7-2
CASSFGQMNTEAFF
TGTGCCAGCAGCTTCGGACAGATGAACACTGAAGCTTTCTTT
>NA|NA|TRBJ1-1|TRBV27
CASKGAYTEAFF
TGTGCCAGCAAGGGAGCGTACACTGAAGCTTTCTTT
>NA|once|TRBJ2-7|TRBV9
CASSARRDAYEQYF
TGTGCCAGCAGCGCCAGGAGGGACGCCTACGAGCAGTACTTC
>NA|few|TRBJ1-2|TRBV7-2
CASSPPGGDYGYTF
TGTGCCAGCAGCCCCCCTGGCGGGGATTATGGCTACACCTTC
>TRBD2|NA|TRBJ2-7|TRBV4-3
CASSQDEGRGGLGYEQYF
TGCGCCAGCAGCCAAGATGAGGGTCGGGGGGGGCTGGGCTACGAGCAGTACTTC
>TRBD1|NA|TRBJ1-5|TRBV2
CASSDRQGGNQPQHF
TGTGCCAGCAGTGACCGACAGGGAGGCAATCAGCCCCAGCATTTT
>NA|NA|TRBJ2-3|TRBV4-1
CASSQRAGSTDTQYF
TGCGCCAGCAGCCAACGGGCAGGGAGCACAGATACGCAGTATTTT
>TRBD2|NA|TRBJ2-7|TRBV6-1
CASSEASGGAYEQYF
TGTGCCAGCAGTGAAGCTAGCGGGGGGGCCTACGAGCAGTACTTC
>TRBD1|NA|TRBJ2-1|TRBV4-2
CASSQVQAGGNNEQFF
TGTGCCAGCAGCCAAGTCCAGGCAGGGGGAAACAATGAGCAGTTCTTC
>NA|once|TRBJ2-3|TRBV27
CAAKGAGGTDTQYF
TGTGCGGCTAAAGGGGCAGGGGGCACAGATACGCAGTATTTT
>NA|medium-sized|TRBJ2-5|TRBV4-3
CASSQESLGETQYF
TGCGCCAGCAGCCAAGAATCCCTCGGGGAGACCCAGTACTTC
>TRBD2|once|TRBJ2-6|TRBV15
CVTRAGDRSGANVLTF
TGTGTTACCCGGGCGGGGGACCGCTCTGGGGCCAACGTCCTGACTTTC
>TRBD1|NA|TRBJ1-4|TRBV7-9
CASSFPGGGAYEKLFF
TGTGCCAGCAGCTTCCCCGGAGGGGGCGCGTATGAAAAACTGTTTTTT
>NA|NA|TRBJ1-4|TRBV5-4
CASSPTRGEKLFF
TGTGCCAGCAGCCCTACACGGGGAGAAAAACTGTTTTTT
>NA|NA|TRBJ2-3|TRBV27
CASSPWRSTDTQYF
TGTGCCAGCAGTCCGTGGAGGAGCACAGATACGCAGTATTTT
>NA|NA|TRBJ2-5|TRBV2
CASISEGLQETQYF
TGTGCCAGCATTTCTGAGGGTCTCCAAGAGACCCAGTACTTC
>NA|few|TRBJ2-7|TRBV11-1
CASSRGSNNEQYF
TGTGCCAGCAGCCGTGGGAGTAATAACGAGCAGTACTTC
>TRBD1|NA|TRBJ2-7|TRBV11-3
CASSKSGQGSYEQYF
TGTGCCAGCAGCAAATCGGGACAGGGATCCTACGAGCAGTACTTC
>TRBD1|few|TRBJ2-1|TRBV7-9
CASSARDRGGNEQFF
TGTGCCAGCAGCGCCCGGGACAGGGGGGGCAATGAGCAGTTCTTC
>NA|NA|TRBJ2-7|TRBV7-9
CASSLVWAPTYEQYF
TGTGCCAGCAGCTTAGTTTGGGCACCTACCTACGAGCAGTACTTC
>TRBD1|NA|TRBJ2-7|TRBV7-9
CASSLAGGQVGYEQYF
TGTGCCAGCAGCTTAGCAGGCGGACAGGTCGGTTACGAGCAGTACTTC
>NA|NA|TRBJ2-5|TRBV14
CASSQQMGLYFQETQYF
TGTGCCAGCAGCCAGCAGATGGGGCTGTACTTCCAAGAGACCCAGTACTTC
>NA|NA|TRBJ1-5|TRBV19
CASSMAGVSNQPQHF
TGTGCCAGTAGTATGGCCGGGGTAAGTAATCAGCCCCAGCATTTT
>NA|NA|TRBJ1-1|TRBV5-1
CASSSNTEAFF
TGCGCCAGTAGTTCGAACACTGAAGCTTTCTTT
>NA|few|TRBJ1-5|TRBV6-5
CASKVTGDNQPQHF
TGTGCCAGCAAAGTAACGGGGGACAATCAGCCCCAGCATTTT
>NA|once|TRBJ2-7|TRBV20-1
CSAYLNEQYF
TGCAGTGCCTATCTAAACGAGCAGTACTTC
>NA|NA|TRBJ1-2|TRBV7-2
CASSPQGNLAGYTF
TGTGCCAGCAGCCCTCAGGGCAATTTGGCTGGCTACACCTTC
>TRBD1|NA|TRBJ1-2|TRBV7-6
CASSLEQGYYGYTF
TGTGCCAGCAGCTTAGAACAGGGGTACTATGGCTACACCTTC
>NA|once|TRBJ1-5|TRBV6-1
CASSERTENQPQHF
TGTGCCAGCAGTGAACGGACAGAAAATCAGCCCCAGCATTTT
>NA|NA|TRBJ2-2|TRBV5-1
CASSLGSGPGELFF
TGCGCCAGCAGCTTGGGTAGCGGTCCCGGGGAGCTGTTTTTT
>TRBD1|NA|TRBJ2-1|TRBV27
CASSRFGDREFF
TGTGCCAGCAGTCGCTTCGGGGACAGGGAGTTCTTC
>NA|NA|TRBJ1-2|TRBV11-2
CASSLDSTGSGYGYTF
TGTGCCAGCAGCTTAGACTCTACAGGGTCGGGCTATGGCTACACCTTC
>TRBD1|NA|TRBJ1-2|TRBV5-1
CASRAGTGYANYGYTF
TGCGCCAGCAGAGCCGGGACAGGGTATGCTAACTATGGCTACACCTTC
>TRBD2|once|TRBJ2-1|TRBV5-8
CASSWVGLAGGPEQFF
TGTGCCAGCAGCTGGGTCGGTCTAGCGGGGGGGCCTGAGCAGTTCTTC
>NA|NA|TRBJ2-3|TRBV10-3
CAISGPGAGSTDTQYF
TGTGCCATCAGTGGGCCTGGGGCGGGGAGCACAGATACGCAGTATTTT
>NA|NA|TRBJ2-7|TRBV9
CASSVGDRTGWNQGGAYEQYF
TGTGCCAGCAGCGTAGGTGATCGGACAGGGTGGAACCAGGGAGGGGCCTACGAGCAGTACTTC
>NA|NA|TRBJ1-1|TRBV7-9
CASSLGGGLNTEAFF
TGTGCCAGCAGCTTAGGAGGGGGTTTGAACACTGAAGCTTTCTTT
>NA|NA|TRBJ2-7|TRBV21-1
CASSHGLAGGFQPYPNYEQYF
TGTGCCAGCAGCCATGGACTAGCGGGGGGATTCCAACCGTACCCGAACTACGAGCAGTACTTC
>TRBD1|NA|TRBJ2-7|TRBV5-6
CASSQGQGLRSYEQYF
TGTGCCAGCAGCCAGGGACAGGGGTTGCGATCCTACGAGCAGTACTTC
>NA|NA|TRBJ1-1|TRBV7-6
CASSLVRGLRTEAFF
TGTGCCAGCAGCTTAGTTCGGGGTCTAAGAACTGAAGCTTTCTTT
>TRBD1|NA|TRBJ1-1|TRBV4-3
CASSQVVGGAVTNTEAFF
TGCGCCAGCAGCCAAGTAGTAGGGGGCGCGGTAACGAACACTGAAGCTTTCTTT
>NA|few|TRBJ2-7|TRBV5-1
CASSLAEQGAYEQYF
TGCGCCAGCAGCTTGGCAGAACAGGGAGCCTACGAGCAGTACTTC
>TRBD1|NA|TRBJ2-5|TRBV5-6
CASSIGQGALGETQYF
TGTGCCAGCAGTATAGGACAGGGGGCTTTGGGGGAGACCCAGTACTTC
>NA|NA|TRBJ2-7|TRBV7-2
CASSRGSNNEQYF
TGTGCCAGCAGCCGTGGGAGTAATAACGAGCAGTACTTC
>NA|NA|TRBJ1-4|TRBV21-1
CASSFQGGLIPRATNEKLFF
TGTGCCAGCAGCTTCCAAGGAGGATTAATACCACGGGCAACTAATGAAAAACTGTTTTTT
>NA|few|TRBJ1-2|TRBV2
CASSEDGRNYGYTF
TGTGCCAGCAGTGAAGATGGGCGCAACTATGGCTACACCTTC
>NA|few|TRBJ1-2|TRBV25-1
CASSAPGYRGYTF
TGTGCCAGCAGTGCCCCAGGGTATCGGGGCTACACCTTC
>TRBD1|few|TRBJ1-1|TRBV7-9
CASSFGTGLRNTEAFF
TGTGCCAGCAGCTTTGGGACAGGGCTTCGGAACACTGAAGCTTTCTTT
>NA|once|TRBJ2-7|TRBV6-5
CASSYGGLAEGYEQYF
TGTGCCAGCAGTTATGGGGGACTTGCGGAGGGCTACGAGCAGTACTTC
>NA|few|TRBJ2-7|TRBV7-2
CASSLEFRGDYEQYF
TGTGCCAGCAGCTTAGAATTCAGGGGGGACTACGAGCAGTACTTC
>TRBD2|NA|TRBJ2-1|TRBV4-3
CASSQDFLAGGDNEQFF
TGCGCCAGCAGCCAAGATTTCCTAGCGGGGGGAGACAATGAGCAGTTCTTC
>NA|NA|TRBJ2-5|TRBV18
CASSPLPSQETQYF
TGTGCCAGCTCACCACTACCCAGCCAAGAGACCCAGTACTTC
>TRBD1|NA|TRBJ1-6|TRBV6-5
CASTTLTGEDSPLHF
TGTGCCAGCACCACCCTCACAGGGGAGGATTCACCCCTCCACTTT